A selection of T cell receptor beta chains follows, all from one sample in a study of T cells in Graves' hyperthyroidism and ophthalmopathy. TCRdb itself ran the multiplex PCR reads through MiXCR, one entry per CDR3 protein. The profile shows about 600,000 distinct CDR3 sequences, approximately 16% of them singletons. Sequencing was carried out using blood. The source is a woman aged 40 to 50 with Graves' ophthalmopathy. Each CDR3 is given with its conserved first and last residue. The D gene is left open where the match is weak.

D: TRBD1; V: TRBV28; CDR3: CASSPSTGPHQPQHF
D: TRBD1; V: TRBV6-2/TRBV6-3; CDR3: CASSYQDRGLSQPQHF
D: TRBD1; V: TRBV5-1; CDR3: CASSPTGESNYGYTF
D: TRBD1; V: TRBV27; CDR3: CASGQGAHYGYTF
D: TRBD2; V: TRBV20-1; CDR3: CSAATRTSGSTDTQYF
D: TRBD1; V: TRBV20-1; CDR3: CSATSAGTGETVLRRYTEAFF
D: TRBD1; V: TRBV20-1; CDR3: CSASALGQDNSPLHF
D: TRBD1; V: TRBV18; CDR3: CASSTGQTDTQYF
D: TRBD2; V: TRBV28; CDR3: CASTAGEAEQYF
D: TRBD1; V: TRBV5-1; CDR3: CASSLGLGQVAGELFF
D: TRBD2; V: TRBV10-3; CDR3: CAISLAGENYEQYF
D: NA; V: TRBV6-1; CDR3: CARKDTQYF
D: TRBD2; V: TRBV28; CDR3: CASSAPGLARYEQYF
D: NA; V: TRBV11-2; CDR3: CASSQAGWNYGYTF
D: NA; V: TRBV15; CDR3: CATSSRIAPGVAEALF
D: NA; V: TRBV5-1; CDR3: CASSLSRQGENSPLHF
D: TRBD1; V: TRBV7-2; CDR3: CASSRTGDREQYF